The 23 T cell receptor beta chains presented below share a single source sample, sequenced in a study of T cells expressing NK-cell markers. TCRdb reprocessed the 5' RACE reads; each CDR3 protein has one entry and no DNA is given. The repertoire table contains 200,000 to 300,000 distinct CDR3 sequences. The source material was blood T cells: a sorted CD56 or NKG2C T cell subset, CD4+ or CD8+ T cells, or bulk PBMC T cells (not recorded which). Receptors originate from a man between 18 and 29 years old in good health.

This chain joins TRBV19 and TRBJ1-5; the TCRdb call, TRBD1, lacks DNA for checking. Germline-derived CDR1 and CDR2 are LNHDA and SQIVND (reference sequence). The CDR3 extends over 13 amino acids. CDR3: CASRTDRGPSQHF.

The chain joins TRBV20-1 to TRBJ1-4; TCRdb indicates TRBD1, and absent DNA this call remains unverified. From germline, CDR1 is DFQATT and CDR2 SNEGSKA (reference sequence). The CDR3 is 11 amino acids. CDR3 protein: CSAMRLEKLFF.

This chain connects TRBV19 to TRBJ1-2; TCRdb calls TRBD1, which cannot be checked without DNA. CDR3 size: 16 residues. The germline CDR1 and CDR2 sequences are LNHDA and SQIVND (reference sequence). The CDR3 reads CASSRQGAPLNYGYTF.

This chain connects TRBV11-3 to TRBJ2-6. This CDR3 contains 14 residues. CDR1 SGHNT and CDR2 YENEEA come from the germline V gene. The CDR3 loop reads CASTSQTRANVLTF.

CDR3 sequence: CSLYQGKGSYEQYF. The rearrangement uses TRBV20-1 and TRBJ2-7; as DNA is missing, the TRBD1 call by TCRdb cannot be tested. The CDR3 covers 14 residues. Looked up from germline, CDR1 is DFQATT and CDR2 is SNEGSKA (reference sequence).

CDR3: CASSRGTSYEQYF. The J gene is TRBJ2-7, the V gene TRBV7-7. Germline CDR1 SSHAT, CDR2 FNYEAQ (reference sequence). The CDR3 has 13 amino acids.

CDR3 in amino acids: CASSFGTGEGYEQYF. V gene TRBV5-1 combines with J gene TRBJ2-7; TCRdb's assignment of TRBD1 cannot be checked, as there is no DNA. The CDR3 loop spans 15 amino acids. Germline V CDR1 and CDR2: SGHRS, YFSETQ.

The chain recombines TRBV4-1 with TRBJ2-1; the D call of TRBD2 rests on TCRdb alone, since no DNA is present to check it. The germline V gene has CDR1 MGHRA and CDR2 YSYEKL. This CDR3 region has 15 residues. The CDR3 is CASSPVLAGRNEQFF.

This chain joins TRBV7-2 and TRBJ2-1; TCRdb's D call of TRBD2 is untestable without DNA. The CDR3 totals 15 residues. Germline values: CDR1 SGHTA, CDR2 FQGNSA. The CDR3 protein is CASSFRAGGPNEQFF.

The chain combines TRBV12-3 or TRBV12-4 with TRBJ1-4; without DNA, the TCRdb call of TRBD1 cannot be checked. This CDR3 region has 13 residues. CDR3 residues: CASTKGANEKLFF.

V is TRBV12-3 or TRBV12-4 and J is TRBJ2-3; the TCRdb call, TRBD2, lacks DNA for checking. This CDR3 is 16 amino acids long. CDR3 protein: CASSWSGTSGTDTQYF.

The V and J genes are TRBV12-3 or TRBV12-4 and TRBJ1-2; TCRdb's D call, TRBD1, is unchecked because there is no DNA. This CDR3 contains 14 residues. CDR3 region: CASSPRGAGYGYTF.

The V and J genes are TRBV7-6 and TRBJ2-2. The CDR3 spans 16 residues. CDR1 SGHVS and CDR2 FNYEAQ come from the germline V gene. The CDR3 reads CASSLALQRNTGELFF.

The V gene is TRBV27, the J gene TRBJ1-4; TCRdb's D gene call, TRBD1, goes unchecked for lack of DNA. Germline loops: CDR1 MNHEY, CDR2 SMNVEV (reference sequence). This CDR3 region has 19 residues. The chain's CDR3 is CASSLTYLTAQQDNEKLFF.

The chain has TRBV6-1 and TRBJ2-7; TCRdb selects TRBD2, and the lack of DNA leaves this call unchecked. Germline loops: CDR1 MNHNS, CDR2 SASEGT. CDR3 length: 14 amino acids. This CDR3 reads CASPGLGDGYEQYF.

The chain joins TRBV7-2 to TRBJ1-5; TCRdb's D call, TRBD1, is unchecked because there is no DNA. Germline CDR1 reads SGHTA; CDR2 reads FQGNSA. The CDR3 has 15 amino acids. The CDR3 loop reads CASSLATGGGQPQHF.

The gene calls are TRBV27 and TRBJ2-1; the TRBD2 assignment by TCRdb is unverifiable without DNA. Germline-derived CDR1 and CDR2 are MNHEY and SMNVEV (reference sequence). This CDR3 region has 14 residues. The chain's CDR3 is CASTIAGDYNEQFF.

V gene TRBV20-1 combines with J gene TRBJ2-5; with no DNA, the TCRdb D assignment of TRBD2 cannot be verified. From germline, CDR1 is DFQATT and CDR2 SNEGSKA (reference sequence). The CDR3 totals 13 residues. CDR3 residues: CSAGGIGTETQYF.

The V and J genes are TRBV11-3 and TRBJ1-2; lacking DNA, the TRBD1 call made by TCRdb goes unchecked. This CDR3 spans 15 amino acids. The germline V gene has CDR1 SGHNT and CDR2 YENEEA. CDR3 loop: CASSGDRRANYGYTF.

The V gene is TRBV10-3, the J gene TRBJ2-3; TCRdb calls TRBD1, which cannot be checked without DNA. There are 14 residues in the CDR3. CDR1 and CDR2 (germline): ENHRY, SYGVKD. This CDR3 is CAISGTVVADTQYF.

This sequence joins TRBV7-2 and TRBJ2-7; TCRdb selects TRBD2, and the lack of DNA leaves this call unchecked. This CDR3 has 16 amino acids. From germline, CDR1 is SGHTA and CDR2 FQGNSA. CDR3 region: CASSLEALGLGKEQYF.

The genes are TRBV6-1 and TRBJ2-2; TCRdb outputs TRBD2, but without DNA this stays unchecked. The V gene's germline CDR1 is MNHNS and CDR2 SASEGT. CDR3 length: 20 residues. The CDR3 loop is CASSAPTSAGLLTNTGELFF.

The chain has TRBV12-3 or TRBV12-4 and TRBJ2-7; there is no DNA to check the TCRdb D call of TRBD2. The length of the CDR3 is 16 residues. This CDR3 is CASSPLGLAGEGEQYF.